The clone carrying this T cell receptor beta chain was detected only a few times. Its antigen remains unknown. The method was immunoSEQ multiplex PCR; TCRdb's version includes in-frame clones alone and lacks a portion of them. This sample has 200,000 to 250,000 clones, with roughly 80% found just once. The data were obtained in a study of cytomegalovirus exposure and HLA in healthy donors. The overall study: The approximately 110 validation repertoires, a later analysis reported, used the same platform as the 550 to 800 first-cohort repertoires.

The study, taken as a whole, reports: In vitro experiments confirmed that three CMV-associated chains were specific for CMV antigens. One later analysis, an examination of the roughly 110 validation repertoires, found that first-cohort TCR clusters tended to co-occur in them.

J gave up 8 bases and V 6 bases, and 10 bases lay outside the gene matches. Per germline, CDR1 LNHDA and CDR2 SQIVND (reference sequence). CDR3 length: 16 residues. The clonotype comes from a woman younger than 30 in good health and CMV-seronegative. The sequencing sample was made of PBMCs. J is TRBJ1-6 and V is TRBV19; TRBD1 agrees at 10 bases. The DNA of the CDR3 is TGTGCCAGTAGCTGGGACAGGGGAAATTTCGATTCACCCCTCCACTTT. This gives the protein CASSWDRGNFDSPLHF.